This TCR beta chain was captured in a study of Ad26.COV2.S vaccination and SARS-CoV-2 variants. Treatment meaning: about 20 received Ad26.COV2.S at low or high dose, single or two shots; about five received placebo; per-sample allocation not given. Specimen acquisition occurred on day 63 following the initial vaccine or placebo injection. This Boston cohort included adults aged 18-55 years. Method: immunoSEQ multiplex PCR; TCRdb's copy keeps in-frame clones and lacks some. Found here are some 290,000 clones, 70% to 90% of them singletons; the top ten hold approximately 1.9%. V lost 4 bases, J lost 4 bases, and 17 bases stayed unmatched. This CDR3 comprises 19 residues. CDR1 and CDR2 (germline): SGHNT, YYREEE (reference sequence).

This sequence was found in a person aged 18-60 years who received the Ad26.COV2.S COVID-19 vaccine or a placebo. The sample in question was peripheral blood, obtained in a trial of Ad26.COV2.S vaccine versus placebo. The rearrangement links TRBV5-4 to TRBJ1-2; 12 bases are a match to TRBD1. The CDR3 loop reads CASSPTPGQGAHRVYGYTF. The DNA for the CDR3 is TGTGCCAGCAGCCCCACACCGGGACAGGGGGCGCATCGCGTCTATGGCTACACCTTC.